This passage covers 29 T cell receptor beta chains from one sample sequenced in a study of OX40 agonist ivuxolimab in advanced cancers. TCRdb keeps only in-frame clones here, not all; method: immunoSEQ multiplex PCR. The table has about 73,000 clones, over 80% seen once. The material sequenced was CD4+ or CD8+ T cells sorted from blood, taken in a trial of the OX40 agonist ivuxolimab. The receptors were sampled from an adult with an advanced solid tumor such as melanoma, head and neck, liver or kidney cancer.

V usage is TRBV7-2 and J usage is TRBJ2-3, with 14 nucleotides matching TRBD2. The CDR3 runs to 16 residues. The trim removed 6 bases at V and 5 bases at J, leaving 7 bases unmatched. Looked up from germline, CDR1 is SGHTA and CDR2 is FQGNSA. The CDR3 protein is CASRTGTSGRIDTQYF. The CDR3 DNA reads as TGTGCCAGCAGGACCGGGACTAGCGGGAGAATAGATACGCAGTATTTT.

The chain joins TRBV18 to TRBJ2-7; D not resolved. This CDR3 spans 14 amino acids. CDR1 is KGHSH, CDR2 LQKENI, per germline. V was cut by 2 bases and J by 0 bases, with 8 bases left in between. CDR3 bases: TGTGCCAGCTCACCAGGTCCCGGCTCCTACGAGCAGTACTTC. This gives the protein CASSPGPGSYEQYF. The full variable domain, completed using reference TRBV18 and TRBJ2-7, is NAGVMQNPRHLVRRRGQEARLRCSPMKGHSHVYWYRQLPEEGLKFMVYLQKENIIDESGMPKERFSAEFPKEGPSILRIQQVVRGDSAAYFCASSPGPGSYEQYFGPGTRLTVT.

Turning to this clone: Since a much larger clone is just one base distant, this may be a read error. The J gene is TRBJ1-1, the V gene TRBV6-6, with D possibly TRBD1 on 5 matching bases. The CDR3 spans 12 residues. The germline V gene has CDR1 MNHNY and CDR2 SVGAGI (reference sequence). V was shortened by 5 bases and J by 1 base, with 5 bases between the two germline ends. This CDR3 reads CASSQGNTEAFF. The CDR3 region has the DNA TGTGCCAGCAGTCAGGGGAACACTGAAGCTTTCTTT.

The chain links TRBV29-1 to TRBJ1-1; TRBD1 aligns across 9 bases. This CDR3 comprises 13 residues. V dropped 7 bases and J dropped 4; count of bases not matched to a gene: 7. From germline, CDR1 is SQVTM and CDR2 ANQGSEA. The CDR3 region is CSAGTGIITEAFF. CDR3 DNA sequence: TGCAGCGCAGGGACAGGGATAATCACTGAAGCTTTCTTT.

The chain couples TRBV30 to TRBJ1-5, with D unresolved. Deletions cut 2 bases from V and 0 bases from J, with 5 bases between. Germline V CDR1 and CDR2: GTSNPN, SVGIG (reference sequence). The CDR3 contains 13 residues. In DNA, the CDR3 is TGTGCCTGGAGTCCAAATAGCAATCAGCCCCAGCATTTT. This codes for CAWSPNSNQPQHF.

The V gene is TRBV5-1, the J gene TRBJ2-2; no clear D. V was pared by 0 bases and J by 8 bases, with 14 bases between. The CDR3 extends over 15 amino acids. Germline CDR1 is SGHRS and CDR2 is YFSETQ. The CDR3 DNA follows: TGCGCCAGCAGCTTGGTACAGCTACCTACGGGGGAGCTGTTTTTT. This sequence encodes CASSLVQLPTGELFF.

The rearrangement links TRBV5-1 to TRBJ2-5, with unresolved D. Trimming cost V 2 bases and J 5 bases, with 19 bases left between them. The germline gives CDR1 SGHRS, CDR2 YFSETQ. The CDR3 runs 16 residues. The CDR3 region has the DNA TGCGCCAGCAGCTTCTCGGATAGCAAGATTGCCGAGACCCAGTACTTC. This translates into CASSFSDSKIAETQYF.

CDR3 DNA: TGTGCCTGGAGTGTAAATACAGATACGCAGTATTTT. Translating gives CAWSVNTDTQYF. The genes are TRBV30 and TRBJ2-3, with no clear D. This CDR3 spans 12 amino acids. V was shortened by 0 bases and J by 3 bases, with 4 bases between the two germline ends. CDR1 is GTSNPN, CDR2 SVGIG, per germline (reference sequence). Filled out from reference TRBV30 and TRBJ2-3, the complete variable domain reads SQTIHQWPATLVQPVGSPLSLECTVEGTSNPNLYWYRQAAGRGLQLLFYSVGIGQISSEVPQNLSASRPQDRQFILSSKKLLLSDSGFYLCAWSVNTDTQYFGPGTRLTVL.

The sample holds a few counts of this clone. V and J are TRBV6-1 and TRBJ2-1, with 7 bases matching TRBD2. The germline V gene has CDR1 MNHNS and CDR2 SASEGT. J was trimmed by 3 bases and V by 4 bases; bases with no gene match: 6. This CDR3 is 15 amino acids long. The CDR3 spells CASSARSGNYNEQFF. CDR3 DNA sequence: TGTGCCAGCAGTGCACGAAGCGGGAACTACAATGAGCAGTTCTTC.

This chain connects TRBV5-4 to TRBJ1-1; unclear D gene. The CDR3 spans 15 residues. In germline, CDR1 is SGHNT, CDR2 YYREEE (reference sequence). The germline V and J ends were trimmed by 5 bases and 3 bases, with 17 bases remaining between them. CDR3 sequence: CASRPQVTGYTEAFF. CDR3 coding DNA: TGTGCCAGCAGACCCCAGGTAACCGGGTACACTGAAGCTTTCTTT.

The J gene is TRBJ2-1, the V gene TRBV7-2; TRBD1 matches at 7 bases. The germline V gene has CDR1 SGHTA and CDR2 FQGNSA. V was pared by 4 bases and J by 1 base, with 4 bases of the junction left unmatched. This CDR3 region has 15 residues. The CDR3 bases are TGTGCCAGCAGCTCCCGACAGGGTTCCTACAATGAGCAGTTCTTC. Translating it yields CASSSRQGSYNEQFF. The full variable domain, rest sourced from reference TRBV7-2 and TRBJ2-1, is GAGVSQSPSNKVTEKGKDVELRCDPISGHTALYWYRQSLGQGLEFLIYFQGNSAPDKSGLPSDRFSAERTGGSVSTLTIQRTQQEDSAVYLCASSSRQGSYNEQFFGPGTRLTVL.

The chain is built from TRBV30 and TRBJ2-1; 7 nucleotides align to TRBD2. The CDR3 length is 11 residues. CDR1 and CDR2 from the germline V gene are GTSNPN and SVGIG (reference sequence). V lost 8 bases and J lost 13; bases outside the gene matches: 11. CDR3 in DNA: TGTGCCAGAGAGACGGGGGGTGTCCAGTTCTTC. Amino acids: CARETGGVQFF.

The chain couples TRBV28 to TRBJ2-6; the match to TRBD1 covers 9 bases. V was pared by 1 base and J by 2 bases, with 6 bases of the junction left unmatched. Germline V gene sequence: CDR1 MDHEN, CDR2 SYDVKM. The CDR3 sequence is 18 residues long. The CDR3 region is CASSLSGTGKAGANVLTF. The CDR3 nucleotides read TGTGCCAGCAGTTTATCTGGGACAGGGAAGGCTGGGGCCAACGTCCTGACTTTC. Based on the CDR3 plus reference TRBV28 and TRBJ2-6, the full variable domain is DVKVTQSSRYLVKRTGEKVFLECVQDMDHENMFWYRQDPGLGLRLIYFSYDVKMKEKGDIPEGYSVSREKKERFSLILESASTNQTSMYLCASSLSGTGKAGANVLTFGAGSRLTVL.

V is TRBV28 and J is TRBJ2-3, with 9 bases that match TRBD2. The V and J ends lost 2 bases and 7 bases, in that order; junction bases with no gene match: 10. Germline V gene sequence: CDR1 MDHEN, CDR2 SYDVKM. The CDR3 extends over 16 amino acids. The CDR3 reads CASSLQISGRGHTQYF. In nucleotides, the CDR3 is TGTGCCAGCAGTTTACAAATTAGCGGGAGAGGGCATACGCAGTATTTT. Based on the CDR3 plus reference TRBV28 and TRBJ2-3, the full variable domain is DVKVTQSSRYLVKRTGEKVFLECVQDMDHENMFWYRQDPGLGLRLIYFSYDVKMKEKGDIPEGYSVSREKKERFSLILESASTNQTSMYLCASSLQISGRGHTQYFGPGTRLTVL.

The V call is TRBV9, the J call TRBJ1-3, with D possibly being TRBD1 (5 bases). CDR1 is SGDLS, CDR2 YYNGEE, per germline. The V and J ends lost 4 bases and 0 bases respectively, with 20 bases between them. The CDR3 is 18 residues long. The CDR3 is CASSPWPGPALSGNTIYF. Written as DNA, the CDR3 is TGTGCCAGCAGCCCCTGGCCAGGGCCCGCCCTCTCTGGAAACACCATATATTTT.

In this sample, this clone turned up once. The chain carries TRBV11-3 and TRBJ2-3; unclear D gene. Germline CDR1 is SGHNT and CDR2 is YENEEA. The CDR3 has 13 residues. Trimming removed 10 bases from V and 6 bases from J, with 17 bases in between. This CDR3 is CAKSGSVADTQYF. DNA for the CDR3: TGTGCCAAGTCGGGCTCAGTGGCGGATACGCAGTATTTT.

This chain joins TRBV7-9 and TRBJ1-2, with a tentative D call TRBD1 (6 bases). Germline V lookup: CDR1 SEHNR, CDR2 FQNEAQ (reference sequence). V lost 2 bases, J lost 5 bases, and 9 bases lay in between. This CDR3 comprises 13 residues. In DNA form, the CDR3 reads TGTGCCAGCAGCTTAAAACAGGGTTATGGCTACACCTTC. Amino acids: CASSLKQGYGYTF.

The V gene is TRBV2, the J gene TRBJ2-7, with no clear D. The V end lost 6 bases, the J end lost 3 bases, and 12 bases lay between the germline ends. The germline gives CDR1 SNHLY, CDR2 FYNNEI. The CDR3 is 13 residues long. The CDR3 DNA is TGTGCCAGCAGCGGAGACGGCTTCTACGAGCAGTACTTC. It is translated as CASSGDGFYEQYF.

This clone was recorded a few times. The chain combines TRBV18 with TRBJ1-2, with D perhaps TRBD1 (6 bases). The V end was cut by 5 bases, the J end by 2 bases, with 9 bases between. This CDR3 has 13 residues. Germline V lookup: CDR1 KGHSH, CDR2 LQKENI. The CDR3 DNA follows: TGTGCCAGCTCAATAGACAGGAACTATGGCTACACCTTC. Its translation is CASSIDRNYGYTF.

The genes are TRBV5-4 and TRBJ1-1, with a weak D call TRBD1 (6 bases). The germline CDR1 and CDR2 sequences are SGHNT and YYREEE (reference sequence). Deletions cut 0 bases from V and 5 bases from J, with 17 bases between. This CDR3 has 16 residues. The CDR3 DNA sequence: TGTGCCAGCAGCTTGGCGAAGGGGGGTGTGAGTACTGAAGCTTTCTTT. Protein sequence: CASSLAKGGVSTEAFF.

The V gene is TRBV27, the J gene TRBJ2-1; the match to TRBD2 covers 7 bases. This CDR3 has 15 amino acids. With V trimmed by 5 bases and J by 6 bases, 10 bases remained unmatched. The germline V gene encodes CDR1 MNHEY and CDR2 SMNVEV (reference sequence). The CDR3 sequence: CASSGSGTDPNEQFF. In DNA form, the CDR3 reads TGTGCCAGCAGTGGGAGCGGGACCGACCCCAATGAGCAGTTCTTC.

The rearrangement links TRBV28 to TRBJ1-2; D gene ambiguous. Trimming removed 5 bases from V and 6 bases from J, with 13 bases in between. This CDR3 is built from 13 residues. Germline CDR1 reads MDHEN; CDR2 reads SYDVKM. Here the CDR3 reads CASSITELNGYTF. CDR3 bases: TGTGCCAGCAGTATCACAGAGTTAAATGGCTACACCTTC.

The chain has TRBV5-4 and TRBJ1-1; 10 positions agree with TRBD1. V was clipped by 4 bases and J by 5 bases; unmatched bases: 5. The CDR3 consists of 14 residues. Germline CDR1 SGHNT, CDR2 YYREEE (reference sequence). CDR3 region: CASSRGQGRTEAFF. DNA for the CDR3: TGTGCCAGCAGCCGGGGACAGGGGCGTACTGAAGCTTTCTTT.

This clone was observed a single time. In DNA, the CDR3 is TGTGCCAGCATACCCGGGGCGATGAACACTGAAGCTTTCTTT. Protein product: CASIPGAMNTEAFF. The chain is built from TRBV6-6 and TRBJ1-1, with D tentatively TRBD1 (5 bases). The ends were cut back, 7 bases at V and 0 bases at J, with 12 bases in the middle. CDR1 is MNHNY, CDR2 SVGAGI, per germline (reference sequence). CDR3 length: 14 residues.

The chain combines TRBV30 with TRBJ1-1; D may be TRBD1 (5 bases). This CDR3 spans 13 amino acids. The V end was cut by 5 bases, the J end by 6 bases, with 16 bases between. Germline-derived CDR1 and CDR2 are GTSNPN and SVGIG (reference sequence). CDR3 sequence reads: CAWGWDRGAEAFF. Written as DNA, the CDR3 is TGTGCCTGGGGTTGGGATCGGGGCGCTGAAGCTTTCTTT.

To note about this clone: The same CDR3 also results from other DNA sequences found in this sample. V is TRBV6-5 and J is TRBJ2-5, with D possibly matching TRBD1 (5 bases). Per germline, CDR1 MNHEY and CDR2 SVGAGI. CDR3 length equals 16 residues. Trimming pared 2 bases from V and 1 base from J, leaving 14 bases between. The CDR3 spells CASSYGLGAGQETQYF. Here the CDR3 DNA reads TGTGCCAGCAGTTACGGTTTAGGGGCAGGCCAAGAGACCCAGTACTTC.

This clone showed up just a few times. The rearrangement links TRBV19 to TRBJ1-5; D perhaps matches TRBD1 (5 bases). The CDR3 runs 12 residues. Germline V CDR1 and CDR2: LNHDA, SQIVND (reference sequence). Trimming pared 1 base from V and 13 bases from J, leaving 11 bases between. The CDR3 loop is CASSIAGAAQHF. Written as DNA, the CDR3 is TGTGCCAGTAGTATAGCTGGGGCAGCACAGCATTTT.

This chain links TRBV19 with TRBJ1-5; no clear D gene. CDR3 size: 15 residues. Deletions cut 11 bases from V and 0 bases from J, with 17 bases between. Germline lookup yields CDR1 LNHDA and CDR2 SQIVND (reference sequence). The CDR3 DNA reads TGTGCCTCGCAACTTGACGGAAATAGCAATCAGCCCCAGCATTTT. It translates to CASQLDGNSNQPQHF.

The rearrangement joins TRBV7-9 to TRBJ2-7; 11 positions match TRBD2. The CDR3 has 14 amino acids. V trimming: 10 bases; J trimming: 0 bases; junction bases outside the gene matches: 5. Germline V lookup: CDR1 SEHNR, CDR2 FQNEAQ (reference sequence). The CDR3 loop reads CAIDSGRDSYEQYF. CDR3 nucleotides: TGTGCCATAGATAGCGGGAGGGACTCCTACGAGCAGTACTTC.